Listed below are T cell receptor beta chains from one sample, sequenced in a study of a mutant IDH1 vaccine in newly diagnosed glioma. This table comes from immunoSEQ multiplex PCR, and its TCRdb copy is limited to in-frame clones, with some not included. The sample records about 46,000 clones, 60% to 85% being singletons. Sequencing was performed on PBMCs, taken from a glioma patient treated with radiotherapy, temozolomide or both. These receptors came from a middle-aged woman with glioma. CDR3s include the opening cysteine and the closing phenylalanine or tryptophan. Each record gives: J gene, clone size, V gene, CDR3 protein. Size is stated for part of the rows, as once, few or many counts, or as a class when the clone is expanded.

TRBJ1-4 once TRBV7-2 CASSLGTGGFGTEKLFF
TRBJ1-4 NA TRBV4-3 CASSGDRGSEKLFF
TRBJ2-7 NA TRBV2 CASTPKGQRTYEQYF
TRBJ2-5 NA TRBV2 CASFGGGFGETQYF
TRBJ2-7 NA TRBV19 CASSINGGHSYEQYF
TRBJ1-2 NA TRBV21-1 CASSPRDRAYGYTF
TRBJ2-7 NA TRBV10-3 CAISGTSGGKSSYEQYF
TRBJ1-1 NA TRBV6-1 CASSEDSGRGRGTEAFF
TRBJ1-6 NA TRBV30 CAWRSPGGASPLHF
TRBJ1-5 medium-sized TRBV7-2 CASSQGIQNQPQHF
TRBJ2-7 few TRBV6-1 CASSEGAGQAYEQYF
TRBJ2-7 NA TRBV10-3 CAISVPDTGEGKQYF
TRBJ2-7 NA TRBV15 CATSRDRGSGGINEQYF
TRBJ2-2 NA TRBV6-6 CASRSGKGNTGELFF
TRBJ2-5 once TRBV6-1 CASSEALTGVRETQYF
TRBJ1-5 NA TRBV5-6 CASSLRGGNQPQHF
TRBJ2-2 few TRBV4-1 CASSQDRVYAGELFF
TRBJ2-5 NA TRBV4-3 CASSQDGPGHLQETQYF
TRBJ2-7 NA TRBV2 CASSVNPTPPANYEQYF
TRBJ2-7 NA TRBV23-1 CASTQYRSSYEQYF
TRBJ1-2 NA TRBV29-1 CSVDQGFYGYTF
TRBJ1-5 NA TRBV7-8 CASSDRGNEPQHF
TRBJ2-7 once TRBV2 CASSEGVAYEQYF
TRBJ1-2 NA TRBV29-1 CSAGHGEDGYTF
TRBJ2-6 NA TRBV5-1 CASSPSGRGANVLTF
TRBJ2-5 NA TRBV7-9 CASSLARGKETQYF
TRBJ2-3 NA TRBV9 CASSASTDTQYF
TRBJ1-5 NA TRBV6-5 CASSYAGPHQPQHF
TRBJ2-7 NA TRBV5-8 CASSPRDRTFYEQYF
TRBJ2-7 once TRBV7-7 CASSLALGYEQYF
TRBJ1-4 few TRBV9 CASSPRGTQGEKLFF
TRBJ1-2 NA TRBV2 CASSDEGTNYGYTF
TRBJ1-2 NA TRBV30 CAWTRTPNYGYTF
TRBJ2-7 NA TRBV15 CATSSRTWGANEQYF
TRBJ1-1 few TRBV20-1 CSAREREAFF
TRBJ2-1 NA TRBV7-7 CASSLGGTQNEQFF
TRBJ2-1 NA TRBV29-1 CSVDRLAGGPHEQFF
TRBJ2-3 NA TRBV4-1 CASSQEVTGGGTDTQYF
TRBJ1-2 NA TRBV6-1 CASGPSGYTF
TRBJ1-5 NA TRBV9 CASSVGGGWDQPQHF
TRBJ1-1 NA TRBV10-2 CASRRGEGTEAFF
TRBJ1-1 NA TRBV13 CASSIPGSSTEAFF
TRBJ1-2 NA TRBV4-1 CASSQESGRPRGYTF
TRBJ1-1 NA TRBV4-3 CASSRERTLNTEAFF
TRBJ1-2 NA TRBV5-6 CASSLFQNRYGYTF
TRBJ1-5 NA TRBV5-1 CASSLRQGDQPQHF
TRBJ1-3 NA TRBV5-4 CASSFLKRTGRGGNTIYF
TRBJ1-1 NA TRBV19 CASSEGTGVGTEAFF
TRBJ2-5 NA TRBV7-2 CASSPDQEETQYF
TRBJ1-2 NA TRBV19 CASLSRGDGYTF
TRBJ1-1 NA TRBV29-1 CSGKQGDTEAFF
TRBJ2-1 few TRBV7-9 CASWGGYNEQFF
TRBJ1-5 NA TRBV7-8 CASSSLLRNQPQHF
TRBJ1-2 NA TRBV6-6 CASMERPRVMDGYTF